The source of this T cell receptor (beta chain) is a study of T cell responses to AZD1222 COVID-19 vaccine. About the research overall: Researchers grouped second doses given at about 4 or about 12 weeks into one pool. Overall study findings and caveats: Possibly, clonal diversity was underestimated; donors were largely white British and included more females. Nearly half of spike-specific TCRs reportedly target unmutated variant regions.

The data were produced by immunoSEQ multiplex PCR, yet TCRdb's version contains in-frame clones alone and is incomplete. The sample consists of around 120,000 clones, over 85% of them appearing once. This clone was detected only once. Its target is not known. The sequence was obtained from an adult in good health. Here the sequenced sample was peripheral blood, taken on day 0 of AZD1222 vaccination.

This CDR3 reads CASSSNNYGYTF. The CDR3 DNA follows: TGTGCCAGCAGTTCGAATAACTATGGCTACACCTTC. The genes are TRBV6-2 or TRBV6-3 and TRBJ1-2, with unresolved D. The length of the CDR3 is 12 residues. V dropped 4 bases and J dropped 1 base, with 4 bases sitting between them. Germline lookup yields CDR1 MNHEY and CDR2 SVGEGT.